The text below deals with one T cell receptor beta chain. What it recognizes is unknown. Genomic DNA was subjected to two-round multiplex PCR for amplification of TCR beta CDR3. Used in first-round PCR were primers specific to each TRBV and TRBJ gene. It was universal primers that the second PCR round used. TCRdb redid the calling of the multiplex PCR reads with MiXCR, one entry per CDR3 protein. Altogether around 19,000 distinct CDR3 sequences are present, about 60% being singletons, with the ten largest covering 25% to 30%. The sample is drawn from a study of prognosis after radiotherapy for stage I lung cancer. Study-level background: Therapy given concurrently with stereotactic body radiotherapy reached no patient.

General study points: A drop in unique TCR clone counts was seen after stereotactic body radiation therapy, median approximately 10,000 versus 7,000.

CDR3 size: 16 residues. The trim removed 7 bases at V and 2 bases at J, leaving 13 bases unmatched. Germline V gene sequence: CDR1 SEHNR, CDR2 FQNEAQ (reference sequence). The chain is built from TRBV7-9 and TRBJ1-2; TRBD1 aligns across 7 bases. This receptor was identified in a donor aged 50 or older with non-small cell lung cancer. The sample consisted of PBMCs, taken before or after stereotactic body radiation therapy (not recorded which). The CDR3 region has the DNA TGTGCCAGCATCTTCATACAGGGGAGAGGGAACTATGGCTACACCTTC. It yields the protein CASIFIQGRGNYGYTF.